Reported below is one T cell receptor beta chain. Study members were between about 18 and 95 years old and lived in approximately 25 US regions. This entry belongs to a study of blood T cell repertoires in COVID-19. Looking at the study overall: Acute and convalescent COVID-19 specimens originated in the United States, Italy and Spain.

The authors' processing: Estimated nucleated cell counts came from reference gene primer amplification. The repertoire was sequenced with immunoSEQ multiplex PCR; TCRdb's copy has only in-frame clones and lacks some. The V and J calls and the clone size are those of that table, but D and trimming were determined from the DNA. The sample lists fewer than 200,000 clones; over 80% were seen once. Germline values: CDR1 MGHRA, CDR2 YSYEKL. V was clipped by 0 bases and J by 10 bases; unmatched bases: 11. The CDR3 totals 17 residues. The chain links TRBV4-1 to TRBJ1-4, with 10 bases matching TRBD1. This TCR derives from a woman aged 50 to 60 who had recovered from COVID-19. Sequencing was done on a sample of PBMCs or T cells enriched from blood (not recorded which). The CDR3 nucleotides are TGCGCCAGCAGCCAAGACGGGAAGGGACAGGGGAAGGTAAAACTGTTTTTT. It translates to CASSQDGKGQGKVKLFF.